These T cell receptor beta chains were read from a single sample in a study of blood T cell repertoires in COVID-19. Method: immunoSEQ multiplex PCR; TCRdb's copy keeps in-frame clones and lacks some. The repertoire holds almost 350,000 clones, with roughly 90% as singletons. Sequencing used PBMCs or T cells enriched from blood (not recorded which). The receptors come from a woman younger than 45 who had been exposed to COVID-19. The CDR3 runs from the conserved cysteine through the conserved F or W. Each record gives: J gene, D gene, clone size, V gene, CDR3 protein, CDR3 DNA. D genes are given only for firm matches. Not every row has a clone size; where given, it reads once, few, many or a size class.

TRBJ2-1 NA NA TRBV4-2 CASSPSSSYNEQFF TGTGCCAGCAGCCCTAGTAGCTCCTACAATGAGCAGTTCTTC
TRBJ1-1 NA once TRBV30 CAWSSTGLWAEAFF TGTGCCTGGAGCTCCACAGGGTTATGGGCTGAAGCTTTCTTT
TRBJ2-1 TRBD2 NA TRBV27 CASSTGTSGFNEQFF TGTGCCAGCAGTACCGGGACTAGCGGGTTCAATGAGCAGTTCTTC
TRBJ2-2 TRBD2 NA TRBV11-2 CASSSRGGGTGELFF TGTGCCAGCAGCTCCCGCGGGGGGGGCACCGGGGAGCTGTTTTTT
TRBJ1-3 TRBD1 NA TRBV11-2 CASSLGRDRVFGNTIYF TGTGCCAGCAGCTTAGGCCGGGACAGGGTCTTTGGAAACACCATATATTTT
TRBJ2-3 TRBD2 NA TRBV9 CASSSRVAGSFDTQYF TGTGCCAGCAGCTCCCGCGTAGCGGGAAGCTTCGATACGCAGTATTTT
TRBJ2-2 TRBD2 NA TRBV6-5 CASSRGLVGLGELFF TGTGCCAGCAGCCGCGGACTAGTAGGACTCGGGGAGCTGTTTTTT
TRBJ2-1 NA few TRBV19 CASSYDRSSYNEQFF TGTGCCAGTAGCTATGACAGGAGCTCCTACAATGAGCAGTTCTTC
TRBJ1-2 TRBD1 NA TRBV7-9 CASSRGTASNYGYTF TGTGCCAGCAGCCGGGGGACAGCATCTAACTATGGCTACACCTTC
TRBJ2-2 NA once TRBV19 CASSLVLSNTGELFF TGTGCCAGTAGTTTGGTGCTATCAAACACCGGGGAGCTGTTTTTT
TRBJ1-1 TRBD1 NA TRBV19 CASSRTGLNTEAFF TGTGCCAGTAGTAGGACAGGACTGAACACTGAAGCTTTCTTT
TRBJ1-1 TRBD1 NA TRBV28 CASRRQGRGGAFF TGTGCCAGCAGGCGACAGGGGCGGGGTGGGGCTTTCTTT
TRBJ1-5 NA NA TRBV6-4 CASRLLSQPQHF TGTGCCAGCAGGCTCCTATCGCAGCCCCAGCATTTT
TRBJ2-1 TRBD2 NA TRBV7-3 CASSSAGTSINEQFF TGTGCCAGCAGCTCCGCCGGGACTAGCATCAATGAGCAGTTCTTC
TRBJ1-1 NA NA TRBV12-3/TRBV12-4 CASSSREEAFF TGTGCCAGCAGCTCCCGCGAAGAAGCTTTCTTT
TRBJ2-3 TRBD1 NA TRBV5-1 CASRGQGATDTQYF TGCGCCAGCAGGGGACAGGGGGCGACAGATACGCAGTATTTT
TRBJ2-5 TRBD2 NA TRBV18 CASSPTFLAGGVQETQYF TGTGCCAGCTCACCAACGTTTTTAGCGGGAGGCGTCCAAGAGACCCAGTACTTC
TRBJ1-5 NA NA TRBV28 CATSRDPNQPQHF TGTGCCACTTCGCGGGATCCCAATCAGCCCCAGCATTTT
TRBJ1-5 TRBD1 NA TRBV18 CASSPRQGGNQPQHF TGTGCCAGCTCACCAAGACAGGGTGGCAATCAGCCCCAGCATTTT
TRBJ2-5 TRBD2 NA TRBV9 CASSVVAGDAETQYF TGTGCCAGCAGCGTAGTAGCGGGAGATGCAGAGACCCAGTACTTC
TRBJ2-1 TRBD2 few TRBV28 CASINGASGHNEQFF TGTGCCAGCATCAACGGGGCTAGCGGGCACAATGAGCAGTTCTTC
TRBJ2-7 TRBD1 NA TRBV28 CASSLGQPYEQYF TGTGCCAGCAGTCTGGGACAGCCCTACGAGCAGTACTTC
TRBJ2-7 NA few TRBV7-6 CASSLGGGSYEQYF TGTGCCAGCAGCTTAGGGGGCGGCTCCTACGAGCAGTACTTC
TRBJ1-6 TRBD1 few TRBV28 CASSSSRGPSPLHF TGTGCCAGCAGTTCGTCTAGGGGGCCATCACCCCTCCACTTT
TRBJ2-1 TRBD2 NA TRBV10-2 CASSLAGVRYNEQFF TGCGCCAGCAGTCTAGCGGGAGTCCGATACAATGAGCAGTTCTTC
TRBJ1-3 NA NA TRBV6-5 CASTLGEWGNTIYF TGTGCCAGCACACTCGGGGAGTGGGGAAACACCATATATTTT
TRBJ2-1 NA NA TRBV7-2 CASSLRTLSYNEQFF TGTGCCAGCAGCTTAAGGACTTTGAGCTACAATGAGCAGTTCTTC
TRBJ2-5 NA NA TRBV24-1 CATSEGAETQYF TGTGCCACCAGTGAGGGGGCAGAGACCCAGTACTTC
TRBJ2-7 NA NA TRBV28 CASSHDYLSYEQYF TGTGCCAGCAGCCATGACTACCTCTCCTACGAGCAGTACTTC
TRBJ1-1 TRBD1 NA TRBV2 CASSESGQGVTEAFF TGTGCCAGCAGTGAATCTGGGCAGGGGGTGACTGAAGCTTTCTTT
TRBJ1-6 NA NA TRBV6-6 CASSPGSLGSPLHF TGTGCCAGCAGTCCCGGGTCCTTAGGTTCACCCCTCCACTTT
TRBJ2-7 NA once TRBV28 CASRQGVHEQYF TGTGCCAGCAGGCAAGGGGTCCACGAGCAGTACTTC
TRBJ2-7 TRBD1 NA TRBV27 CASSLPQGGEQYF TGTGCCAGCAGTTTACCACAGGGGGGCGAGCAGTACTTC